Listed below are T cell receptor beta chains from one sample, sequenced in a study of cytomegalovirus exposure and HLA in healthy donors. Generated by immunoSEQ multiplex PCR, the TCRdb table keeps only in-frame clones and is missing some. This sample has 95,000 to 120,000 clones, with approximately 85% found just once. The source material was PBMCs. The receptor source for this set is a woman between 18 and 30 years old in good health and CMV-seronegative. The CDR3 runs from the conserved cysteine through the conserved F or W. D genes are given only for firm matches. Clone size is stated in some rows and not others, as once, few, many or a class when expanded.

J gene: TRBJ2-7; V gene: TRBV11-2; D gene: TRBD2; clone size: NA; CDR3 protein: CASSLEQRGPSYEQYF; CDR3 DNA: TGTGCCAGCAGCTTAGAACAGCGGGGGCCATCCTACGAGCAGTACTTC
J gene: TRBJ2-7; V gene: TRBV7-9; D gene: NA; clone size: NA; CDR3 protein: CASSLEGEVREQYF; CDR3 DNA: TGTGCCAGCAGCTTAGAAGGGGAAGTACGCGAGCAGTACTTC
J gene: TRBJ2-7; V gene: TRBV29-1; D gene: NA; clone size: NA; CDR3 protein: CSVEADYYEQYF; CDR3 DNA: TGCAGCGTTGAGGCGGATTACTACGAGCAGTACTTC
J gene: TRBJ1-2; V gene: TRBV27; D gene: NA; clone size: NA; CDR3 protein: CASSSYAGFSYGYTF; CDR3 DNA: TGTGCCAGCAGTTCCTACGCCGGGTTTTCCTATGGCTACACCTTC
J gene: TRBJ2-4; V gene: TRBV7-9; D gene: NA; clone size: NA; CDR3 protein: CASSPGLAKNIQYF; CDR3 DNA: TGTGCCAGCAGCCCGGGACTAGCCAAAAACATTCAGTACTTC
J gene: TRBJ2-7; V gene: TRBV7-9; D gene: TRBD2; clone size: NA; CDR3 protein: CASSIAAGGTGYEQYF; CDR3 DNA: TGTGCCAGCAGCATCGCGGCGGGGGGCACAGGCTACGAGCAGTACTTC
J gene: TRBJ1-1; V gene: TRBV13; D gene: TRBD1; clone size: NA; CDR3 protein: CASNGQGFYTEAFF; CDR3 DNA: TGTGCCAGCAACGGACAGGGATTCTATACTGAAGCTTTCTTT
J gene: TRBJ1-1; V gene: TRBV27; D gene: NA; clone size: NA; CDR3 protein: CASADRLYTEAFF; CDR3 DNA: TGTGCCAGCGCGGACAGATTATACACTGAAGCTTTCTTT
J gene: TRBJ2-3; V gene: TRBV9; D gene: NA; clone size: NA; CDR3 protein: CASSGETQYF; CDR3 DNA: TGTGCCAGCAGCGGTGAGACGCAGTATTTT
J gene: TRBJ1-4; V gene: TRBV30; D gene: TRBD1; clone size: NA; CDR3 protein: CAWSVGQGANEKLFF; CDR3 DNA: TGTGCCTGGAGTGTTGGTCAGGGGGCCAATGAAAAACTGTTTTTT
J gene: TRBJ2-2; V gene: TRBV2; D gene: NA; clone size: NA; CDR3 protein: CASTTGPNTGELFF; CDR3 DNA: TGTGCCAGCACTACAGGACCGAACACCGGGGAGCTGTTTTTT
J gene: TRBJ1-2; V gene: TRBV6-1; D gene: NA; clone size: NA; CDR3 protein: CASSEAWGGSVYGYTF; CDR3 DNA: TGTGCCAGCAGTGAAGCTTGGGGGGGCTCTGTCTATGGCTACACCTTC
J gene: TRBJ1-4; V gene: TRBV2; D gene: TRBD1; clone size: NA; CDR3 protein: CASSATTGMGEKLFF; CDR3 DNA: TGTGCCAGCAGTGCCACGACAGGGATGGGCGAAAAACTGTTTTTT
J gene: TRBJ2-7; V gene: TRBV7-2; D gene: TRBD2; clone size: NA; CDR3 protein: CASSPHERGVSYEQYF; CDR3 DNA: TGTGCCAGCAGCCCCCACGAGCGGGGGGTCTCCTACGAGCAGTACTTC
J gene: TRBJ1-1; V gene: TRBV10-3; D gene: TRBD1; clone size: NA; CDR3 protein: CAISEPQGMNTEAFF; CDR3 DNA: TGTGCCATCAGTGAGCCACAGGGGATGAACACTGAAGCTTTCTTT
J gene: TRBJ1-5; V gene: TRBV25-1; D gene: NA; clone size: many; CDR3 protein: CASSAGGGQPQHF; CDR3 DNA: TGTGCCAGCAGTGCCGGGGGGGGACAGCCCCAGCATTTT
J gene: TRBJ1-1; V gene: TRBV6-6; D gene: NA; clone size: few; CDR3 protein: CASTKTENTEAFF; CDR3 DNA: TGTGCCAGCACCAAGACAGAGAACACTGAAGCTTTCTTT
J gene: TRBJ2-1; V gene: TRBV4-1; D gene: NA; clone size: NA; CDR3 protein: CASSQERGESNEQFF; CDR3 DNA: TGCGCCAGCAGCCAAGAGCGCGGGGAGTCGAATGAGCAGTTCTTC
J gene: TRBJ1-1; V gene: TRBV28; D gene: TRBD1; clone size: NA; CDR3 protein: CASSSSTGGPPPFF; CDR3 DNA: TGTGCCAGCAGTTCCTCCACAGGGGGACCTCCTCCTTTCTTT
J gene: TRBJ1-5; V gene: TRBV6-1; D gene: NA; clone size: NA; CDR3 protein: CASSEVPLPPQHF; CDR3 DNA: TGTGCCAGCAGTGAAGTTCCCCTTCCCCCCCAGCATTTT
J gene: TRBJ1-1; V gene: TRBV9; D gene: NA; clone size: NA; CDR3 protein: CASSKTSTEAFF; CDR3 DNA: TGTGCCAGCAGCAAGACTAGCACTGAAGCTTTCTTT
J gene: TRBJ2-7; V gene: TRBV4-2; D gene: TRBD2; clone size: NA; CDR3 protein: CASSPGGLVYEQYF; CDR3 DNA: TGTGCCAGCAGTCCGGGGGGGTTAGTATACGAGCAGTACTTC
J gene: TRBJ1-3; V gene: TRBV6-1; D gene: NA; clone size: NA; CDR3 protein: CASSEAESIGNTIYF; CDR3 DNA: TGTGCCAGCAGTGAAGCGGAGAGCATTGGAAACACCATATATTTT
J gene: TRBJ1-5; V gene: TRBV5-6; D gene: NA; clone size: few; CDR3 protein: CASSLRSRWQQPQHF; CDR3 DNA: TGTGCCAGCAGCTTGAGGTCCAGGTGGCAACAGCCCCAGCATTTT
J gene: TRBJ1-6; V gene: TRBV27; D gene: TRBD1; clone size: NA; CDR3 protein: CASSWDREYSPLHF; CDR3 DNA: TGTGCCAGCAGTTGGGACAGGGAATATTCACCCCTCCACTTT
J gene: TRBJ1-5; V gene: TRBV30; D gene: TRBD1; clone size: NA; CDR3 protein: CASRGSGNQPQHF; CDR3 DNA: TGTGCCTCCAGGGGGAGCGGCAATCAGCCCCAGCATTTT
J gene: TRBJ2-7; V gene: TRBV19; D gene: TRBD1; clone size: NA; CDR3 protein: CASSPFWTGETYEQYF; CDR3 DNA: TGTGCCAGTAGTCCCTTCTGGACAGGAGAGACCTACGAGCAGTACTTC
J gene: TRBJ1-5; V gene: TRBV12-5; D gene: NA; clone size: NA; CDR3 protein: CASGYGGQGNNQPQHF; CDR3 DNA: TGTGCTAGTGGTTACGGGGGGCAAGGGAACAATCAGCCCCAGCATTTT
J gene: TRBJ2-1; V gene: TRBV2; D gene: NA; clone size: NA; CDR3 protein: CASSQVGDSYNEQFF; CDR3 DNA: TGTGCCAGCAGCCAGGTAGGGGACTCCTACAATGAGCAGTTCTTC
J gene: TRBJ2-5; V gene: TRBV4-2; D gene: TRBD2; clone size: NA; CDR3 protein: CASSQDLIGLAGAQWKTQYF; CDR3 DNA: TGTGCCAGCAGCCAAGATCTTATTGGACTAGCGGGGGCCCAGTGGAAGACCCAGTACTTC
J gene: TRBJ1-4; V gene: TRBV2; D gene: TRBD1; clone size: many; CDR3 protein: CASSVTGVGDEKLFF; CDR3 DNA: TGTGCCAGCAGTGTAACAGGGGTCGGGGATGAAAAACTGTTTTTT
J gene: TRBJ1-1; V gene: TRBV28; D gene: NA; clone size: few; CDR3 protein: CASRPSQVNTEAFF; CDR3 DNA: TGTGCCAGCAGACCCTCCCAGGTGAACACTGAAGCTTTCTTT
J gene: TRBJ1-6; V gene: TRBV5-5; D gene: TRBD1; clone size: once; CDR3 protein: CASSLGQGQSPLHF; CDR3 DNA: TGTGCCAGCAGTTTAGGACAGGGGCAATCACCCCTCCACTTT
J gene: TRBJ2-7; V gene: TRBV27; D gene: TRBD1; clone size: NA; CDR3 protein: CASSYRGRSSYEQYF; CDR3 DNA: TGTGCCAGCAGTTACAGGGGACGTTCCTCCTACGAGCAGTACTTC
J gene: TRBJ2-3; V gene: TRBV5-1; D gene: NA; clone size: NA; CDR3 protein: CASSLAAHHREDTQYF; CDR3 DNA: TGCGCCAGCAGCTTGGCCGCCCATCACAGGGAAGATACGCAGTATTTT
J gene: TRBJ1-1; V gene: TRBV29-1; D gene: TRBD1; clone size: NA; CDR3 protein: CSVRQGAEAFF; CDR3 DNA: TGCAGCGTTCGACAGGGGGCCGAAGCTTTCTTT
J gene: TRBJ1-5; V gene: TRBV30; D gene: NA; clone size: NA; CDR3 protein: CAWSGQVRNQPQHF; CDR3 DNA: TGTGCCTGGAGTGGGCAGGTCCGCAATCAGCCCCAGCATTTT
J gene: TRBJ2-7; V gene: TRBV11-3; D gene: TRBD1; clone size: NA; CDR3 protein: CASSSITGTGFTYEQYF; CDR3 DNA: TGTGCCAGCAGCTCTATAACCGGGACAGGGTTTACCTACGAGCAGTACTTC
J gene: TRBJ2-7; V gene: TRBV27; D gene: NA; clone size: once; CDR3 protein: CASSYRPGPVYEQYF; CDR3 DNA: TGTGCCAGCAGTTATCGACCGGGTCCTGTCTACGAGCAGTACTTC
J gene: TRBJ1-4; V gene: TRBV18; D gene: TRBD1; clone size: NA; CDR3 protein: CASSERGTGGTGEKLFF; CDR3 DNA: TGTGCCAGCTCAGAACGAGGGACAGGTGGCACAGGAGAAAAACTGTTTTTT
J gene: TRBJ2-1; V gene: TRBV6-5; D gene: NA; clone size: NA; CDR3 protein: CASSLSGIGLGEQFF; CDR3 DNA: TGTGCCAGCAGTCTATCCGGGATAGGTTTGGGAGAGCAGTTCTTC
J gene: TRBJ2-2; V gene: TRBV4-2; D gene: TRBD1; clone size: NA; CDR3 protein: CASSQALGQSRGELFF; CDR3 DNA: TGTGCCAGCAGCCAAGCCTTGGGACAGTCCAGGGGGGAGCTGTTTTTT
J gene: TRBJ1-5; V gene: TRBV4-2; D gene: NA; clone size: NA; CDR3 protein: CASSQEQGDSNQPQHF; CDR3 DNA: TGTGCCAGCAGCCAGGAACAGGGTGATAGCAATCAGCCCCAGCATTTT
J gene: TRBJ2-6; V gene: TRBV12-1; D gene: NA; clone size: NA; CDR3 protein: CASSVYAGGSGANVLTF; CDR3 DNA: TGTGCCAGCAGCGTTTATGCGGGGGGCTCTGGGGCCAACGTCCTGACTTTC
J gene: TRBJ1-6; V gene: TRBV9; D gene: TRBD1; clone size: NA; CDR3 protein: CASSVGRGHSPLHF; CDR3 DNA: TGTGCCAGCAGCGTTGGCAGGGGGCATTCACCCCTCCACTTT
J gene: TRBJ2-7; V gene: TRBV19; D gene: TRBD1; clone size: NA; CDR3 protein: CASSAGTVYEQYF; CDR3 DNA: TGTGCCAGTAGTGCCGGGACAGTCTACGAGCAGTACTTC
J gene: TRBJ1-2; V gene: TRBV5-4; D gene: TRBD1; clone size: NA; CDR3 protein: CASSLGTGGSLGYTF; CDR3 DNA: TGTGCCAGCAGCTTGGGGACAGGGGGGTCGTTGGGCTACACCTTC
J gene: TRBJ2-2; V gene: TRBV4-1; D gene: TRBD1; clone size: few; CDR3 protein: CASSQDPGTGSVGELFF; CDR3 DNA: TGCGCCAGCAGCCAAGATCCCGGGACAGGGTCTGTCGGGGAGCTGTTTTTT
J gene: TRBJ1-1; V gene: TRBV6-5; D gene: TRBD1; clone size: NA; CDR3 protein: CASSRVDRGGTEAFF; CDR3 DNA: TGTGCCAGCAGTAGAGTGGACAGGGGGGGCACTGAAGCTTTCTTT
J gene: TRBJ2-2; V gene: TRBV5-1; D gene: TRBD1; clone size: NA; CDR3 protein: CASSLGQGTNTGELFF; CDR3 DNA: TGCGCCAGCAGCTTGGGACAGGGAACTAACACCGGGGAGCTGTTTTTT